The clone carrying this TCR beta chain was seen more than once but under ten times. Its antigen is unknown. These data come from a study of identical twins. Whole-study results and caveats: Fewer insertions marked abundant cord blood beta clonotypes; young adult naive trended weakly, memory not at all. Partly confounded zero-insertion analyses could result from invariant MAIT and iNKT cells. Interpretation of the results relied on cross-sectional statistical analysis and not on following the same donors.

From germline, CDR1 is SGHRS and CDR2 YFSETQ. Trimming took off 5 bases at V and 2 bases at J, with 12 bases between the two ends. The CDR3 is 14 amino acids. From the 5' RACE reads, TCRdb called clonotypes with MiXCR, one entry per CDR3 protein. The data hold about 210,000 distinct CDR3 sequences, with less than 9.5% observed a single time. The genes are TRBV5-1 and TRBJ2-3; no definite D call. The receptor's source is a woman between 18 and 29 years old in good health. Sequencing was carried out using memory (CD45RO+) T cells sorted from blood. CDR3 amino acids: CASRGRFPTDTQYF. The DNA for the CDR3 is TGCGCCAGCAGGGGCCGGTTCCCCACAGATACGCAGTATTTT.